This paragraph covers one T cell receptor (beta chain) sequence. The data originate from a study of blood T cell repertoires in COVID-19. Assay: immunoSEQ multiplex PCR; the TCRdb copy retains only in-frame clones and omits some. The sample shows 350,000 to 500,000 clones, 85% to 90% of them seen only once. The V and J ends lost 2 bases and 7 bases, in that order; junction bases with no gene match: 9. Germline V gene lookup returns CDR1 SNHLY and CDR2 FYNNEI. This CDR3 has 16 residues. The sequenced material came from peripheral blood. The source is a man between 18 and 29 years old with COVID-19, enrolled during active disease. This chain connects TRBV2 to TRBJ2-2, with 8 bases fitting TRBD1. CDR3 residues: CASSEKRTGFGGELFF. CDR3 DNA sequence: TGTGCCAGCAGTGAAAAAAGGACAGGGTTTGGCGGGGAGCTGTTTTTT. The entire variable domain, with the rest obtained from reference TRBV2 and TRBJ2-2, is as follows: EPEVTQTPSHQVTQMGQEVILRCVPISNHLYFYWYRQILGQKVEFLVSFYNNEISEKSEIFDDQFSVERPDGSNFTLKIRSTKLEDSAMYFCASSEKRTGFGGELFFGEGSRLTVL.